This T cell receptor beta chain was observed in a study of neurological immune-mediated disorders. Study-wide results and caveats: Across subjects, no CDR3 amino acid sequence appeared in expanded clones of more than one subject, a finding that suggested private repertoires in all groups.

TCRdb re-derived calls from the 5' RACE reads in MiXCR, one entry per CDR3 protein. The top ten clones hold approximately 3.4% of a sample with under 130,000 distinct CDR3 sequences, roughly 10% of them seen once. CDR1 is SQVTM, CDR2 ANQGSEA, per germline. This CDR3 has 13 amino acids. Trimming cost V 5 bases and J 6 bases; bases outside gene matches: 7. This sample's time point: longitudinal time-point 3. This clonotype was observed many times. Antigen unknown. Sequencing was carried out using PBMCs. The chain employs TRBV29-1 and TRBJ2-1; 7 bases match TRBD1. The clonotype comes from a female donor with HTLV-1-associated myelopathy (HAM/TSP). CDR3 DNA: TGCAGCGTTCTTACTAGGACAGGCAATGAGCAGTTCTTC. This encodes CSVLTRTGNEQFF.